Following are 21 T cell receptor beta chains from one sample sequenced in a study of T cell responses to AZD1222 COVID-19 vaccine. Profiled with immunoSEQ multiplex PCR; TCRdb holds only in-frame clones, not every one. This sample has about 64,000 clones, with just over 90% found just once. Specimen: peripheral blood, collected 28 days after the second dose of the MenACWY control vaccine. The receptors stem from an adult who received the MenACWY meningococcal vaccine as a control.

The gene calls are TRBV7-2 and TRBJ2-2, with D possibly TRBD1 on 6 matching bases. V was pared by 5 bases and J by 0 bases, with 10 bases between. Per germline, CDR1 SGHTA and CDR2 FQGNSA. The CDR3 consists of 15 residues. CDR3 in DNA: TGTGCCAGCAGCCGGGACATCGCGAACACCGGGGAGCTGTTTTTT. Encoded protein: CASSRDIANTGELFF.

This clone showed up just once. The chain combines TRBV7-9 with TRBJ2-3, with TRBD1 matching over 7 bases. This CDR3 has 14 amino acids. Per germline, CDR1 SEHNR and CDR2 FQNEAQ (reference sequence). With 5 bases clipped from V and 2 bases from J, the junction kept 4 bases outside the gene matches. This chain's CDR3 is CASSETGFTDTQYF. Here the CDR3 DNA reads TGTGCCAGCAGCGAGACAGGGTTCACAGATACGCAGTATTTT.

The chain is built from TRBV30 and TRBJ1-3; the D gene is possibly TRBD1 (5 bases). The CDR3 consists of 15 residues. Germline CDR1 reads GTSNPN; CDR2 reads SVGIG (reference sequence). V was clipped by 2 bases and J by 7 bases, with 18 bases between them. Written as DNA, the CDR3 is TGTGCCTGGAGTTCTTCCGGGACTGTCCTCAACACCATATATTTT. It yields the protein CAWSSSGTVLNTIYF.

The chain couples TRBV7-6 to TRBJ2-7; possibly TRBD2 for D (5 bases). The CDR3 extends over 13 amino acids. Germline values: CDR1 SGHVS, CDR2 FNYEAQ. Trimming removed 2 bases at V and 5 bases at J, with 10 bases between. The CDR3 coding sequence is TGTGCCAGCAGCTTATGGGCCGGGGACGAGCAGTACTTC. Translated: CASSLWAGDEQYF.

The CDR3: CASSPPAPEQYF. For the CDR3, the DNA is TGTGCCAGCAGCCCCCCGGCGCCGGAGCAGTACTTC. The chain has TRBV7-8 and TRBJ2-7, with D uncertain. There are 12 residues in the CDR3. Trimming cost V 5 bases and J 7 bases, with 12 bases left between them. The germline CDR1 and CDR2 sequences are SGHVS and FQNEAQ.

The chain combines TRBV7-9 with TRBJ1-5; 11 bases are shared with TRBD1. The trim removed 1 base at V and 7 bases at J, leaving 0 bases unmatched. The CDR3 loop spans 14 amino acids. CDR1 and CDR2 from the germline V gene are SEHNR and FQNEAQ (reference sequence). The DNA for the CDR3 is TGTGCCAGCAGCTTAGGGGACAGGGGGCAGCCCCAGCATTTT. It specifies CASSLGDRGQPQHF.

This chain links TRBV10-2 with TRBJ2-7; 10 bases agree with TRBD1. With V trimmed by 6 bases and J by 2 bases, 7 bases remained unmatched. Germline-derived CDR1 and CDR2 are WSHSY and SAAADI. The CDR3 has 15 residues. CDR3 protein: CASRGTGATPYEQYF. As DNA, the CDR3 is TGCGCCAGCAGAGGGACAGGGGCCACCCCCTACGAGCAGTACTTC.

The V and J genes are TRBV9 and TRBJ2-3, with D perhaps given as TRBD1 or TRBD2 (5 bases each). V lost 0 bases and J lost 4, with 15 bases in between. Germline V CDR1 and CDR2: SGDLS, YYNGEE. CDR3 size: 16 residues. CDR3 nucleotides: TGTGCCAGCAGCGTAGTAGACGGGGCAAGTGCAGATACGCAGTATTTT. Its translation is CASSVVDGASADTQYF.

The chain employs TRBV30 and TRBJ2-2; D is uncertain. Germline assignment: CDR1 GTSNPN and CDR2 SVGIG (reference sequence). This CDR3 has 14 residues. Trimming stripped 4 bases from V and 5 bases from J, with 14 bases between. The CDR3 bases are TGTGCCTGGACTAGGCGGATTGGGACCGGGGAGCTGTTTTTT. Translating gives CAWTRRIGTGELFF. The full variable domain, with the rest looked up from reference TRBV30 and TRBJ2-2, is SQTIHQWPATLVQPVGSPLSLECTVEGTSNPNLYWYRQAAGRGLQLLFYSVGIGQISSEVPQNLSASRPQDRQFILSSKKLLLSDSGFYLCAWTRRIGTGELFFGEGSRLTVL.

V usage is TRBV11-2 and J usage is TRBJ1-5, with D hard to call. Germline V gene data show CDR1 as SGHAT and CDR2 as FQNNGV. This CDR3 comprises 15 residues. Trimming removed 0 bases from V and 0 bases from J, with 6 bases in between. Here the CDR3 reads CASSLDGDSNQPQHF. The CDR3 coding sequence is TGTGCCAGCAGCTTAGATGGGGATAGCAATCAGCCCCAGCATTTT.

The V gene is TRBV6-2 or TRBV6-3, the J gene TRBJ1-6; no definite D call. The CDR3 totals 15 residues. The V gene's germline CDR1 is MNHEY and CDR2 SVGEGT. V shed 2 bases and J shed 15 bases, with 20 bases lying between them. CDR3 nucleotides: TGTGCCAGCAGTTACGACCAGCCAGACTTGAATGGCCTCCACTTT. It specifies CASSYDQPDLNGLHF.

The rearrangement joins TRBV15 to TRBJ2-7; no definite D call. This CDR3 is 15 amino acids long. Germline V gene lookup returns CDR1 LNHNV and CDR2 YYDKDF (reference sequence). V was cut by 3 bases and J by 0 bases, with 12 bases left in between. The CDR3 reads CATSSGILSSYEQYF. CDR3 in DNA: TGTGCCACCAGCAGTGGAATTTTGTCCTCCTACGAGCAGTACTTC.

The chain couples TRBV19 to TRBJ2-3, with D possibly TRBD2 on 6 matching bases. Trimming stripped 1 base from V and 2 bases from J, with 13 bases between. The CDR3 has 16 amino acids. The V gene's germline CDR1 is LNHDA and CDR2 SQIVND (reference sequence). CDR3 protein: CASSIVGGGITDTQYF. The CDR3 DNA reads as TGTGCCAGTAGTATAGTCGGAGGCGGGATCACAGATACGCAGTATTTT.

The chain is built from TRBV11-1 and TRBJ1-1; 9 positions agree with TRBD1. The germline gives CDR1 SGHAT, CDR2 FQDESV (reference sequence). The CDR3 loop spans 14 amino acids. The V segment lost 4 bases and the J segment 1 base; nucleotides outside the gene matches: 1. Here the CDR3 DNA reads TGTGCCAGCAGCTACAGGGGGCGGAACACTGAAGCTTTCTTT. The encoded protein is CASSYRGRNTEAFF.

The chain has TRBV19 and TRBJ1-2; no clear D. The CDR3 is 12 amino acids. V was clipped by 5 bases and J by 8 bases, with 12 bases between them. Germline V CDR1 and CDR2: LNHDA, SQIVND (reference sequence). CDR3 nucleotide sequence: TGTGCCAGTAGTCCCCAAAGGAGAGGCTACACCTTC. It codes for CASSPQRRGYTF. The full variable domain, completed using reference TRBV19 and TRBJ1-2, is DGGITQSPKYLFRKEGQNVTLSCEQNLNHDAMYWYRQDPGQGLRLIYYSQIVNDFQKGDIAEGYSVSREKKESFPLTVTSAQKNPTAFYLCASSPQRRGYTFGSGTRLTVV.

This chain uses TRBV27 with TRBJ2-2; TRBD2 aligns across 7 bases. The CDR3 sequence is 16 residues long. The germline CDR1 and CDR2 sequences are MNHEY and SMNVEV (reference sequence). The ends lost 6 bases at V and 6 bases at J; junction bases unmatched: 13. The DNA for the CDR3 is TGTGCCAGCAGCCGTCCCCTAGCGGCGGGATCCGGGGAGCTGTTTTTT. The encoded protein is CASSRPLAAGSGELFF.

V is TRBV15 and J is TRBJ2-3, with 7 nucleotides matching TRBD1. Per the germline V gene, CDR1 is LNHNV and CDR2 is YYDKDF (reference sequence). The CDR3 sequence is 16 residues long. J was trimmed by 6 bases and V by 0 bases; bases with no gene match: 9. In DNA form, the CDR3 reads TGTGCCACCAGCAGAGAACGAGGGGGCAGGATGGATACGCAGTATTTT. Protein: CATSRERGGRMDTQYF. Combining the CDR3 with reference TRBV15 and TRBJ2-3 gives the whole variable domain DAMVIQNPRYQVTQFGKPVTLSCSQTLNHNVMYWYQQKSSQAPKLLFHYYDKDFNNEADTPDNFQSRRPNTSFCFLDIRSPGLGDTAMYLCATSRERGGRMDTQYFGPGTRLTVL.

The rearrangement joins TRBV6-5 to TRBJ2-1; D is perhaps TRBD2 (5 bases). V was shortened by 4 bases and J by 9 bases, with 7 bases between the two germline ends. The germline gives CDR1 MNHEY, CDR2 SVGAGI. The CDR3 covers 11 residues. CDR3 residues: CASSSDFEQFF. CDR3 DNA: TGTGCCAGCAGTTCGGACTTTGAGCAGTTCTTC.

The chain employs TRBV5-8 and TRBJ1-2; TRBD1 matches 9 bases. Germline V gene lookup returns CDR1 SGHTS and CDR2 YDEGEE. V trimming: 1 base; J trimming: 5 bases; junction bases outside the gene matches: 3. The CDR3 has 14 amino acids. The CDR3 DNA sequence: TGTGCCAGCAGCTTGACCGGGACAGGGTATGGCTACACCTTC. Its translation: CASSLTGTGYGYTF.

The CDR3: CASSLGQSYNEQFF. The CDR3 region has the DNA TGCGCCAGCAGCTTGGGACAGTCCTACAATGAGCAGTTCTTC. The rearrangement uses TRBV5-1 and TRBJ2-1; D is perhaps TRBD1 (5 bases). The CDR3 runs to 14 residues. The germline V gene encodes CDR1 SGHRS and CDR2 YFSETQ. V gave up 0 bases and J gave up 1 base, with 5 bases separating them.

The chain carries TRBV6-2 or TRBV6-3 and TRBJ2-7; D not certain. This CDR3 contains 14 residues. Trimming stripped 2 bases from V and 0 bases from J, with 8 bases between. Germline loops: CDR1 MNHEY, CDR2 SVGEGT. As DNA, the CDR3 is TGTGCCAGCAGTTACGGTCAAAGCTCCTACGAGCAGTACTTC. Protein: CASSYGQSSYEQYF.